Listed here are 8 T cell receptor beta chains from one sample, sequenced in a study of blood T cell repertoires in COVID-19. The assay was immunoSEQ multiplex PCR, and TCRdb's table has in-frame clones only and misses some. The table includes around 220,000 clones, more than 75% detected once. The sequenced sample consisted of peripheral blood. The receptors were gathered from a man over 45 with acute or convalescent COVID-19.

The V and J genes are TRBV25-1 and TRBJ1-1; TRBD1 aligns across 9 bases. CDR1 is MGHDK and CDR2 is SYGVNS in the germline V gene. Losses at the gene ends were 6 bases for V and 0 bases for J; bases not matched to a gene: 2. The CDR3 is 14 amino acids. This CDR3 is CASRGQGLNTEAFF. The CDR3 DNA reads as TGTGCCAGCAGGGGACAGGGCTTGAACACTGAAGCTTTCTTT. Full variable domain (remainder filled in from reference TRBV25-1 and TRBJ1-1): EADIYQTPRYLVIGTGKKITLECSQTMGHDKMYWYQQDPGMELHLIHYSYGVNSTEKGDLSSESTVSRIRTEHFPLTLESARPSHTSQYLCASRGQGLNTEAFFGQGTRLTVV.

The chain carries TRBV5-1 and TRBJ1-6; TRBD1 matches 7 bases. With 0 bases clipped from V and 7 bases from J, the junction kept 7 bases outside the gene matches. Germline V gene data show CDR1 as SGHRS and CDR2 as YFSETQ. This CDR3 contains 16 residues. The CDR3 region has the DNA TGCGCCAGCAGCTTGGTCGCGGGACAGAGGAATTCACCCCTCCACTTT. Translating it yields CASSLVAGQRNSPLHF.

V and J are TRBV7-8 and TRBJ1-1; 7 nucleotides match TRBD1. V lost 3 bases to trimming and J lost 0 bases; unmatched junction nucleotides: 7. Per the germline V gene, CDR1 is SGHVS and CDR2 is FQNEAQ. The CDR3 totals 16 residues. The CDR3 nucleotides are TGTGCCAGCAGCTTCCATTACAGGGGCTTGAACACTGAAGCTTTCTTT. Protein product: CASSFHYRGLNTEAFF.

This clone was seen just once. J is TRBJ2-5 and V is TRBV5-1, with D unclear. Germline V gene sequence: CDR1 SGHRS, CDR2 YFSETQ. The CDR3 contains 12 residues. Trimming took off 4 bases at V and 2 bases at J, with 6 bases between the two ends. Here the CDR3 DNA reads TGCGCCAGCAGCCCAACACAAGAGACCCAGTACTTC. Amino acid sequence: CASSPTQETQYF.

J is TRBJ1-2 and V is TRBV7-9; D may be TRBD1 (5 bases). This CDR3 has 12 residues. Germline V gene sequence: CDR1 SEHNR, CDR2 FQNEAQ (reference sequence). Trimming removed 5 bases from V and 9 bases from J, with 13 bases in between. The CDR3 reads CASSPQGLSYTF. CDR3 sequence (DNA): TGTGCCAGCAGCCCCCAGGGTCTTAGCTACACCTTC.

V and J are TRBV12-3 or TRBV12-4 and TRBJ1-1; D is undetermined. The CDR3 is 12 amino acids. Trimming removed 0 bases from V and 7 bases from J, with 6 bases in between. The CDR3 DNA reads as TGTGCCAGCAGTTTAGCGGGCCGTGAAGCTTTCTTT. It encodes CASSLAGREAFF.

The chain combines TRBV6-1 with TRBJ2-1; maybe TRBD2 (6 bases). This CDR3 has 13 amino acids. V lost 3 bases and J 6 bases, leaving 9 bases between the germline ends. Germline values: CDR1 MNHNS, CDR2 SASEGT. CDR3 sequence (DNA): TGTGCCAGCAGTGACGGGACTTTCAATGAGCAGTTCTTC. Its protein product is CASSDGTFNEQFF.

The rearrangement links TRBV18 to TRBJ2-7; D call uncertain. Germline CDR1 reads KGHSH; CDR2 reads LQKENI. CDR3 length: 13 amino acids. Trimming left V 3 bases short and J 2 bases short, with 8 bases between. The CDR3: CASSPAETYEQYF. CDR3 sequence (DNA): TGTGCCAGCTCACCGGCGGAAACCTACGAGCAGTACTTC.